One and the same sample provided the 14 T cell receptor beta chains below, sequenced in a study of PD-1 blockade in mismatch repair-deficient tumors. Sequencing was performed with immunoSEQ multiplex PCR; in TCRdb, only in-frame clones are kept and a portion is missing. This sample has 130,000 or so clones; 86% occur once, and the top ten carry roughly 13%. The starting material was peripheral blood, obtained 44 weeks after starting pembrolizumab. These receptors were taken from an adult with mismatch repair-deficient cancer.

This clone has only one observation. The chain recombines TRBV6-5 with TRBJ1-5; D is ambiguous. The CDR3 consists of 12 residues. The germline V gene encodes CDR1 MNHEY and CDR2 SVGAGI. Deletions cut 3 bases from V and 7 bases from J, with 7 bases between. The CDR3 region has the DNA TGTGCCAGCAGTTATCATCCCCAGCCCCAGCATTTT. Its translation is CASSYHPQPQHF.

The chain recombines TRBV9 with TRBJ2-7; 11 positions agree with TRBD2. The CDR3 is 15 residues long. J was trimmed by 3 bases and V by 3 bases; bases with no gene match: 5. Germline V gene sequence: CDR1 SGDLS, CDR2 YYNGEE. CDR3 protein: CASSAGLADLYEQYF. CDR3 DNA: TGTGCCAGCAGCGCGGGACTAGCGGACCTCTACGAGCAGTACTTC.

The chain carries TRBV28 and TRBJ2-5; 10 bases are a match to TRBD2. The germline CDR1 and CDR2 sequences are MDHEN and SYDVKM. J was trimmed by 1 base and V by 4 bases; bases with no gene match: 6. The CDR3 contains 16 residues. Here the CDR3 reads CASSSRTSGTQETQYF. The CDR3 bases are TGTGCCAGCAGTTCCCGGACTAGCGGAACCCAAGAGACCCAGTACTTC.

V usage is TRBV11-2 and J usage is TRBJ2-7, with 7 bases that match TRBD1. J lost 6 bases, V lost 4 bases, and 12 bases had no gene match. CDR1 SGHAT and CDR2 FQNNGV come from the germline V gene. The CDR3 has 15 residues. The CDR3 bases are TGTGCCAGCAGCTCCAAGGGGGCAGGGGCAGGCGAGCAGTACTTC. It encodes CASSSKGAGAGEQYF.

The V gene is TRBV5-4, the J gene TRBJ2-2, with a weak D call TRBD2 (6 bases). This CDR3 is built from 16 residues. Germline-derived CDR1 and CDR2 are SGHNT and YYREEE (reference sequence). The V end was cut by 0 bases, the J end by 5 bases, with 14 bases between. CDR3 loop: CASSLGTTRMTGELFF. The DNA for the CDR3 is TGTGCCAGCAGCTTGGGAACGACTAGGATGACCGGGGAGCTGTTTTTT.

V is TRBV27 and J is TRBJ2-7; TRBD1 agrees at 8 bases. V shed 4 bases and J 3 bases; nucleotides not matched to a gene: 11. The CDR3 has 16 residues. CDR1 is MNHEY, CDR2 SMNVEV, per germline (reference sequence). The CDR3 nucleotides are TGTGCCAGCAGTTCTTTGGCACAGGGGGTAGGCTACGAGCAGTACTTC. This codes for CASSSLAQGVGYEQYF.

The J gene is TRBJ2-5, the V gene TRBV19; D unclear. The germline CDR1 and CDR2 sequences are LNHDA and SQIVND (reference sequence). V was trimmed by 9 bases and J by 5 bases, leaving 25 bases between them. This CDR3 contains 16 residues. The CDR3 DNA is TGTGCCAGCCGTCCGGCATTCCGTCACCCCCGGGAGACCCAGTACTTC. This encodes CASRPAFRHPRETQYF. The variable domain in full, with the rest retrieved from reference TRBV19 and TRBJ2-5, is DGGITQSPKYLFRKEGQNVTLSCEQNLNHDAMYWYRQDPGQGLRLIYYSQIVNDFQKGDIAEGYSVSREKKESFPLTVTSAQKNPTAFYLCASRPAFRHPRETQYFGPGTRLLVL.

This chain uses TRBV6-1 with TRBJ1-5, with a possible D match to TRBD1 (6 bases). This CDR3 comprises 14 residues. Germline V CDR1 and CDR2: MNHNS, SASEGT. The V end lost 5 bases, the J end lost 8 bases, and 16 bases lay between the germline ends. This CDR3 is CASSPRGAGEPQHF. The CDR3 DNA reads as TGTGCCAGCAGTCCCCGGGGGGCAGGGGAGCCCCAGCATTTT.

The V call is TRBV7-9, the J call TRBJ2-1; D is perhaps TRBD2 (5 bases). The CDR3 covers 14 residues. Germline assignment: CDR1 SEHNR and CDR2 FQNEAQ (reference sequence). Trimming shortened V by 4 bases and J by 1 base, and 8 bases separated the two germline ends. CDR3: CASSSSGSYNEQFF. The CDR3 region has the DNA TGTGCCAGCAGCTCCTCGGGGTCCTACAATGAGCAGTTCTTC.

CDR3 nucleotide sequence: TGCAGCGTTGAAGTGGGACAGGGGATCGGCGAGCAGTACTTC. Translating it yields CSVEVGQGIGEQYF. The chain uses TRBV29-1 and TRBJ2-7; 10 bases align to TRBD1. Germline CDR1 is SQVTM and CDR2 is ANQGSEA. This CDR3 comprises 14 residues. J gave up 6 bases and V 1 base, and 6 bases lay outside the gene matches.

The CDR3, as DNA: TGTGCCAGCAGTCCAGGGGTGGGCTATGGCTACACCTTC. It encodes CASSPGVGYGYTF. This chain joins TRBV6-6 and TRBJ1-2; TRBD1 might be the D (6 bases). The CDR3 has 13 residues. CDR1 is MNHNY and CDR2 is SVGAGI in the germline V gene (reference sequence). V dropped 5 bases and J dropped 4 bases, with 11 bases sitting between them.

The chain recombines TRBV7-9 with TRBJ2-3; tentatively, D is TRBD1 or TRBD2 (5 bases each). V was clipped by 5 bases and J by 2 bases, with 20 bases between them. This CDR3 has 17 residues. Germline CDR1 SEHNR, CDR2 FQNEAQ (reference sequence). Here the CDR3 DNA reads TGTGCCAGCAGCAACCCAGAGGGGAACGGCTACACAGATACGCAGTATTTT. This encodes CASSNPEGNGYTDTQYF.

V gene TRBV5-6 combines with J gene TRBJ2-1; possible D gene TRBD2, 6 bases. Germline CDR1 and CDR2: SGHDT and YYEEEE. V was cut by 3 bases and J by 6 bases, with 10 bases left in between. There are 13 residues in the CDR3. CDR3 in amino acids: CASSSDYPNEQFF. CDR3 in DNA: TGTGCCAGCAGCTCGGACTACCCCAATGAGCAGTTCTTC. Filled out from reference TRBV5-6 and TRBJ2-1, the complete variable domain reads DAGVTQSPTHLIKTRGQQVTLRCSPKSGHDTVSWYQQALGQGPQFIFQYYEEEERQRGNFPDRFSGHQFPNYSSELNVNALLLGDSALYLCASSSDYPNEQFFGPGTRLTVL.

The chain joins TRBV7-2 to TRBJ2-4; maybe TRBD1 (7 bases). Looked up from germline, CDR1 is SGHTA and CDR2 is FQGNSA. The germline V and J ends were trimmed by 2 bases and 5 bases, with 10 bases remaining between them. This CDR3 spans 14 amino acids. The CDR3 protein is CASSLSGGQNIQYF. The CDR3 nucleotides are TGTGCCAGCAGCTTATCAGGGGGGCAAAACATTCAGTACTTC.